This T cell receptor (beta chain) was observed in a study of cytomegalovirus exposure and HLA in healthy donors. Study-wide results and caveats: Later analysis indicated greater clonal expansion among HLA-associated TCR beta chains than among equally common other chains. Later, TCR association rates were found to vary by HLA locus, highest for DRB1 and lowest for HLA-C. HLA alleles showed associations with approximately 15,000 TCR beta sequences in a later analysis, at a 0.05 false discovery rate. Only CMV serostatus was available as immune exposure information.

CDR1 LNHDA and CDR2 SQIVND come from the germline V gene (reference sequence). V lost 8 bases, J lost 7 bases, and 17 bases lay in between. The CDR3 totals 13 residues. This clone was observed once. Its antigen is unidentified. Primers for the PCR totalled 60 Vbeta and 13 Jbeta. TCRdb keeps only in-frame clones here, not all; method: immunoSEQ multiplex PCR. The sample has more than 200,000 clones, around 79% seen once; the top ten hold approximately 1.8%. The genes are TRBV19 and TRBJ2-5, with D perhaps TRBD1 (5 bases). The sequencing input was PBMCs. The TCR comes from a male donor in good health and CMV-seronegative. CDR3 bases: TGTGCCAGTGGCGCCGGGCCCCAGGGGACCCAGTACTTC. Translating it yields CASGAGPQGTQYF.